This TCR beta chain was documented in a study of regulatory T cells in long-lasting Graves disease. Study-wide background: Over 5 years of antithyroid drugs with positive TSH receptor antibodies was taken to mean persistent Graves' disease. General study results and limits: Persistent-disease Graves' patients showed less TCR diversity than new cases. Persistent disease showed a preference for TRBV28, TRBJ1-2 and TRBJ2-5. The number of shared public clonotypes was higher in persistent patients (about 3,000) than new patients (more than 850).

Germline CDR1 MGHRA, CDR2 YSYEKL. The CDR3 is 17 residues long. V was pared by 0 bases and J by 3 bases, with 17 bases between. iRepertoire HTBI primers and Arm-PCR of CDR3 regions built TCR beta libraries. TCRdb redid the calling of the multiplex PCR reads with MiXCR, one entry per CDR3 protein. The sample has about 470,000 distinct CDR3 sequences; roughly 21% are singletons. As concerns this clonotype: The antigen is undetermined.

This sample's time point: persistent/refractory GD, antithyroid drugs over 5 years with positive TRAb. PBMCs were the source of the RNA used for TCR sequencing. This receptor was identified in a female donor with Graves disease. Sequencing was performed on peripheral blood mononuclear cells (PBMCs), taken when the disease was refractory, from a patient treated with antithyroid drugs. V usage is TRBV4-1 and J usage is TRBJ1-2, with D perhaps matching TRBD1 (6 bases). The CDR3 here is CASSQDYGGSSYYGYTF. The CDR3 DNA reads TGCGCCAGCAGCCAAGATTACGGGGGCAGTTCTTACTATGGCTACACCTTC.